These 9 T cell receptor beta chains originate from one sample sequenced in a study of blood T cell repertoires in COVID-19. TCRdb's copy holds only in-frame clones and misses some; the assay was immunoSEQ multiplex PCR. Of about 480,000 clones listed, roughly 87% are singletons. Material: peripheral blood. These receptors all come from a man younger than 35 with COVID-19, enrolled during active disease.

The genes are TRBV20-1 and TRBJ2-7; TRBD2 is a possible D gene (6 bases). From germline, CDR1 is DFQATT and CDR2 SNEGSKA (reference sequence). CDR3 length: 11 amino acids. Trimming took 5 bases from V and 4 from J, leaving 9 bases between them. The CDR3 DNA is TGCAGTGCTGGCGGGAATTACGAGCAGTACTTC. This translates into CSAGGNYEQYF.

Regarding this clone: Being one base from a much bigger clone, this may be a read error. V usage is TRBV2 and J usage is TRBJ2-7, with TRBD1 identical over 9 bases. The germline V gene has CDR1 SNHLY and CDR2 FYNNEI. The CDR3 length is 14 residues. After removal of 5 bases from V and 0 bases from J, the junction contained 2 bases not matched to a gene. The CDR3 protein is CASSPTGGSYEQYF. In DNA form, the CDR3 reads TGTGCCAGCAGTCCGACAGGGGGCTCCTACGAGCAGTACTTC.

The rearrangement joins TRBV6-6 to TRBJ2-5; possible D gene TRBD1, 6 bases. The V end was cut by 2 bases, the J end by 1 base, with 8 bases between. The CDR3 totals 14 residues. The V gene's germline CDR1 is MNHNY and CDR2 SVGAGI (reference sequence). The CDR3 region has the DNA TGTGCCAGCAGTTACACGGACAGCCAAGAGACCCAGTACTTC. It encodes CASSYTDSQETQYF.

V gene TRBV7-2 combines with J gene TRBJ1-1, with D possibly matching TRBD1 (6 bases). Between the trimmed V and J ends, which lost 6 bases and 1 base, there was a span of 12 bases. This CDR3 contains 14 residues. Looked up from germline, CDR1 is SGHTA and CDR2 is FQGNSA. Here the CDR3 reads CASSQRTENTEAFF. DNA for the CDR3: TGTGCCAGCAGTCAAAGGACAGAGAACACTGAAGCTTTCTTT.

The gene calls are TRBV29-1 and TRBJ2-3, with 7 bases aligning to TRBD2. Looked up from germline, CDR1 is SQVTM and CDR2 is ANQGSEA. After removal of 6 bases from V and 3 bases from J, the junction contained 6 bases not matched to a gene. The CDR3 has 13 residues. DNA of the CDR3: TGCAGCGTCTTAGCGGGTCTGACAGATACGCAGTATTTT. Residues: CSVLAGLTDTQYF.

V usage is TRBV5-5 and J usage is TRBJ2-1; TRBD2 is a possible D gene (6 bases). Germline loops: CDR1 SGHKS, CDR2 YYEKEE (reference sequence). Deletions cut 3 bases from V and 7 bases from J, with 17 bases between. The CDR3 has 15 amino acids. CDR3 in DNA: TGTGCCAGCAGCTGGCGGGCGGGACGAGGTAATGAGCAGTTCTTC. It specifies CASSWRAGRGNEQFF.

The count of this clone is one. V usage is TRBV6-1 and J usage is TRBJ2-2, with 7 bases matching TRBD1. The V gene's germline CDR1 is MNHNS and CDR2 SASEGT. The CDR3 is 15 amino acids. The trim removed 2 bases at V and 1 base at J, leaving 1 base unmatched. The CDR3 reads CASSERTGNTGELFF. For the CDR3, the DNA is TGTGCCAGCAGTGAACGGACAGGGAACACCGGGGAGCTGTTTTTT.

The CDR3 DNA reads as TGTGCCAGCAGCACTCGGACAGGGGGAGACTATGGCTACACCTTC. Protein: CASSTRTGGDYGYTF. V usage is TRBV9 and J usage is TRBJ1-2; 10 bases are a match to TRBD1. The ends lost 4 bases at V and 3 bases at J; junction bases unmatched: 6. Germline loops: CDR1 SGDLS, CDR2 YYNGEE. The CDR3 covers 15 residues.

V usage is TRBV29-1 and J usage is TRBJ1-1; 8 positions match TRBD1. Germline-derived CDR1 and CDR2 are SQVTM and ANQGSEA. J gave up 3 bases and V 6 bases, and 6 bases lay outside the gene matches. The CDR3 is 13 residues long. The CDR3 DNA follows: TGCAGCGTCAGTGGCAGGGGGCACACTGAAGCTTTCTTT. Its protein is CSVSGRGHTEAFF.